This TCR beta chain was sequenced for a study of T cell responses to AZD1222 COVID-19 vaccine. Findings of the study overall: Nearly half of spike-specific TCRs reportedly target unmutated variant regions. A rise in Spike-specific TCR breadth and depth followed two AZD1222 doses.

This table comes from immunoSEQ multiplex PCR, and its TCRdb copy is limited to in-frame clones, with some not included. The data contain around 140,000 clones, roughly 88% of them seen just once; the ten biggest clones take up 5.4%. CDR3 size: 14 residues. V gave up 3 bases and J gave up 0 bases, with 10 bases separating them. Germline V lookup: CDR1 SGHNT, CDR2 YYREEE (reference sequence). Note on this clone: Its antigen remains unknown.

V and J are TRBV5-4 and TRBJ2-7, with unresolved D. Material: peripheral blood, obtained 28 days after the second dose of the MenACWY control vaccine. The clonotype originates from an adult who received the MenACWY meningococcal vaccine as a control. The CDR3 DNA reads as TGTGCCAGCAGCTCCTCTGGGCCCTCCTACGAGCAGTACTTC. Translating it yields CASSSSGPSYEQYF.